The rows below give T cell receptor beta chains drawn from one sample of a study of blood T cell repertoires in COVID-19. Data came from immunoSEQ multiplex PCR; TCRdb stores just in-frame clones and leaves some out. The sample holds tens of thousands of clones, approximately 85% seen once. The source material was peripheral blood. These receptors were collected from a man older than 75 with acute or convalescent COVID-19. The conserved cysteine and the conserved F or W are not part of the CDR3 here. The D gene is left open where the match is weak.

TRBV3-1/TRBV3-2,TRBD1,TRBJ1-1,ASRHTGETEAF
TRBV5-4,-,TRBJ2-5,ASSQGTRHGETQY
TRBV24-1,TRBD2,TRBJ2-1,ATSDLRGTSGSTPQSEQF
TRBV25-1,-,TRBJ2-5,ASSDTGSTQETQY
TRBV24-1,-,TRBJ2-1,ATSDSPQDSYNEQF
TRBV7-8,TRBD1,TRBJ1-6,ASSLRQGDSPLH
TRBV12-5,-,TRBJ2-5,ASGETGTTDQETQY
TRBV3-1/TRBV3-2,-,TRBJ2-5,ASSQFSRPQETQY
TRBV28,TRBD1,TRBJ1-1,ASSSIYAGTGATEAF
TRBV5-6,-,TRBJ2-7,ASSFEESGSLRHEQY
TRBV5-1,-,TRBJ2-1,ASSLAVDSLSYNEQF
TRBV18,TRBD1,TRBJ1-6,ASSPMTGGASLPLH
TRBV6-1,-,TRBJ1-6,ASSEALRSYLH
TRBV10-3,TRBD1,TRBJ1-1,AISESRDSPEAF
TRBV9,TRBD1,TRBJ1-4,ASSAGQGINNEKLF
TRBV18,-,TRBJ2-2,ASSQEANTGELF